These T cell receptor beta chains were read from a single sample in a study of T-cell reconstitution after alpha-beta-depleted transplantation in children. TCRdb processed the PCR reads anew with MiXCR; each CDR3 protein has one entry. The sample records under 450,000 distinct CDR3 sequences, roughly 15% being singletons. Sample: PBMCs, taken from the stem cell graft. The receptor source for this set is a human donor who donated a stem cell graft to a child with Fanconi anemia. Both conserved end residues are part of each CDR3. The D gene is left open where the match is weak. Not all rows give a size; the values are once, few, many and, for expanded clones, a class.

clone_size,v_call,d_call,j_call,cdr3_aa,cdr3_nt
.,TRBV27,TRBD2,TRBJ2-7,CASSPSGGEMGYEQYF,TGTGCCAGCAGTCCCTCGGGAGGGGAAATGGGCTACGAGCAGTACTTC
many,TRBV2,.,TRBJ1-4,CASSARQAGEKLFF,TGTGCCAGCAGTGCGAGACAGGCGGGTGAAAAACTGTTTTTT
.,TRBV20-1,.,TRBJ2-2,CSAKAGTENTGELFF,TGCAGTGCTAAAGCCGGGACTGAGAACACCGGGGAGCTGTTTTTT
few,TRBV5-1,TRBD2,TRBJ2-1,CASSLAASGGDEQFF,TGCGCCAGCAGCTTGGCGGCTAGCGGGGGGGATGAGCAGTTCTTC
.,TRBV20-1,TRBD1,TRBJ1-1,CSAPDRGNTEAFF,TGCAGTGCTCCCGACAGGGGGAACACTGAAGCTTTCTTT
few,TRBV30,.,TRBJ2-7,CAWSVSSYEQYF,TGTGCCTGGAGTGTGAGTTCCTACGAGCAGTACTTC
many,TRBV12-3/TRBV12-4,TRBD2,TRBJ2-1,CASRGTSGGFDEQFF,TGTGCCAGCAGGGGGACTAGCGGGGGGTTCGATGAGCAGTTCTTC
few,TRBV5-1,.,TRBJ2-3,CASSLESTQYF,TGCGCCAGCAGCTTGGAAAGTACGCAGTATTTT
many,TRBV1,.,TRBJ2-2,CTSSLKDVGLAGRMADTGELFF,TGCACCAGCAGCCTGAAAGACGTCGGACTAGCGGGTAGGATGGCGGACACCGGGGAGCTGTTTTTT
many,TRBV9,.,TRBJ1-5,CASSVGSGHQPQHF,TGTGCCAGCAGCGTAGGGTCAGGCCACCAGCCCCAGCATTTT
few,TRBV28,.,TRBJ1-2,CASSWGPIGYTF,TGTGCCAGCAGTTGGGGACCTATCGGCTACACCTTC
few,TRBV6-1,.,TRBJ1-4,CASSPQPGGDEKLFF,TGTGCCAGCAGCCCTCAACCGGGAGGGGATGAAAAACTGTTTTTT
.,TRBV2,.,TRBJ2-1,CASGTYNEQFF,TGTGCCAGCGGTACCTACAATGAGCAGTTCTTC
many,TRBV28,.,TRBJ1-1,CASSFGGVSEAFF,TGTGCCAGCAGTTTTGGGGGGGTATCTGAAGCTTTCTTT
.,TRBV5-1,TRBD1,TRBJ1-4,CASSTLQGAGEKLFF,TGCGCCAGCAGCACCTTACAGGGGGCGGGTGAAAAACTGTTTTTT
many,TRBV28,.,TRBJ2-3,CASSGRRGRDTQYF,TGTGCCAGCAGTGGTAGAAGGGGGAGGGATACGCAGTATTTT